This T cell receptor beta chain was recovered during a study of blood T cells in healthy people across ages. Drawing of peripheral blood yielded roughly 10 milliliters from each donor. As regards this clonotype: Its antigen is unidentified. A read error may explain this, as a much larger clone is one base away.

Using a J-beta primer mix together with a sample-barcoded 5' primer, a second PCR was run for roughly 6 to 12 cycles. TCRdb re-called the 5' RACE reads with MiXCR, one entry per CDR3 protein. The sample carries approximately 810,000 distinct CDR3 sequences, around 28% recorded once. Regarding the study as a whole: When set beside aged donors, long-lived donors presented more naive CD4+ cells and higher diversity. In older individuals, TCR beta diversity per million T cells was lower, falling roughly linearly with age.

The CDR3 covers 18 residues. Trimming shortened V by 0 bases and J by 3 bases, and 18 bases separated the two germline ends. Per germline, CDR1 SGHTA and CDR2 FQGNSA. The chain couples TRBV7-2 to TRBJ1-5; the D is unclear. The sample was blood. This TCR was sampled from a woman older than 75 in good health. The CDR3 DNA is TGTGCCAGCAGCTTAGCGCGATGTACGGGCCGATTCAATCAGCCCCAGCATTTT. The encoded protein is CASSLARCTGRFNQPQHF.